Below are 19 T cell receptor beta chains sequenced from a single sample in a study of spatial heterogeneity in lung cancer. Stated time point: sample taken at primary tumor resection. Study outcomes and limitations: Tumoral mutation counts were tracked by counts of expanded intratumoral alpha and beta TCRs.

Their cognate antigens are unknown. TCRdb passed the 5' RACE reads through MiXCR, listing each CDR3 protein once. Of approximately 26,000 distinct CDR3 sequences listed, around 10% are singletons. Sequenced material: lung tumor tissue, taken at surgery. The receptors were gathered from a male donor with early-stage non-small cell lung cancer.

This clonotype was recorded at least ten times. The genes are TRBV28 and TRBJ1-1, with unresolved D. CDR1 and CDR2 (germline): MDHEN, SYDVKM. The CDR3 loop spans 13 amino acids. V lost 6 bases to trimming and J lost 2 bases, with 10 bases between them. DNA of the CDR3: TGTGCCAGCAGAGGACGGCTCAACACTGAAGCTTTCTTT. It encodes CASRGRLNTEAFF.

By sample fraction, this clonotype is medium-sized. The gene calls are TRBV7-9 and TRBJ2-7; a weak D match, TRBD1 (6 bases). This CDR3 comprises 13 residues. Germline V CDR1 and CDR2: SEHNR, FQNEAQ (reference sequence). The V gene lost 6 bases and the J gene lost 4 bases, with 13 bases spanning the gap. The CDR3 protein is CASRRGDRYEQYF. The CDR3 nucleotides are TGTGCCAGCAGACGGGGAGACAGGTACGAGCAGTACTTC.

This clonotype was counted ten times or more. The genes are TRBV6-2 or TRBV6-3 and TRBJ2-7; 10 bases fit TRBD1. The CDR3 has 12 amino acids. Germline V lookup: CDR1 MNHEY, CDR2 SVGEGT. V was pared by 10 bases and J by 3 bases, with 3 bases of the junction left unmatched. CDR3 DNA: TGTGCCACCCGGACAGGGGGCTACGAGCAGTACTTC. It translates to CATRTGGYEQYF.

The rearrangement links TRBV12-3 or TRBV12-4 to TRBJ2-7; TRBD1 or TRBD2 may be the D gene (5 bases each). Trimming left V 5 bases short and J 5 bases short, with 10 bases between. CDR3 length: 12 residues. CDR3 sequence: CASSPGTHEQYF. For the CDR3, the DNA is TGTGCCAGCAGTCCGGGGACCCACGAGCAGTACTTC.

This clonotype was recorded at least ten times. The rearrangement links TRBV28 to TRBJ1-1; D might be TRBD1 (5 bases). Germline V CDR1 and CDR2: MDHEN, SYDVKM. V lost 3 bases and J lost 6, with 26 bases in between. The CDR3 covers 18 residues. CDR3: CASSFGFLNARGAPEAFF. CDR3 in DNA: TGTGCCAGCAGTTTTGGGTTTTTGAACGCCCGCGGGGCTCCTGAAGCTTTCTTT.

This rearrangement joins TRBV6-1 to TRBJ2-7, with a weak D call TRBD1 (5 bases). Germline loops: CDR1 MNHNS, CDR2 SASEGT. The germline V and J ends were trimmed by 0 bases and 3 bases, with 12 bases remaining between them. The CDR3 loop spans 15 amino acids. The DNA of the CDR3 is TGTGCCAGCAGTGAAGCGGGCAGGGCGAACTACGAGCAGTACTTC. Its protein product is CASSEAGRANYEQYF.

This clonotype occurred a few times. The chain combines TRBV27 with TRBJ2-5; D is unclear. Germline lookup yields CDR1 MNHEY and CDR2 SMNVEV (reference sequence). The CDR3 totals 13 residues. Trimming took off 6 bases at V and 3 bases at J, with 11 bases between the two ends. The CDR3 nucleotides are TGTGCCAGCAGAATGTTAGGAGAAGAGACCCAGTACTTC. This sequence encodes CASRMLGEETQYF.

The chain is built from TRBV6-6 and TRBJ2-2, with D maybe TRBD2 (7 bases). Germline V CDR1 and CDR2: MNHNY, SVGAGI (reference sequence). V was clipped by 5 bases and J by 7 bases, with 17 bases between them. The CDR3 loop spans 15 amino acids. The CDR3 region is CASSPQSAGHGELFF. As DNA, the CDR3 is TGTGCCAGCAGTCCCCAATCAGCGGGACACGGGGAGCTGTTTTTT.

The sample holds many counts of this clonotype. This chain links TRBV29-1 with TRBJ2-2; D gene unclear. The length of the CDR3 is 16 residues. Trimming stripped 7 bases from V and 2 bases from J, with 20 bases between. The germline V gene has CDR1 SQVTM and CDR2 ANQGSEA. The CDR3 sequence is CSAMAVDTLNTGELFF. The CDR3 DNA reads TGCAGCGCCATGGCGGTTGATACCCTAAACACCGGGGAGCTGTTTTTT.

The table lists this clonotype with a few counts. The chain carries TRBV6-5 and TRBJ2-7, with a weak D call TRBD2 (6 bases). Germline assignment: CDR1 MNHEY and CDR2 SVGAGI. CDR3 length: 11 amino acids. V was clipped by 5 bases and J by 7 bases, with 9 bases between them. The CDR3 loop reads CASSTSTEQYF. In nucleotides, the CDR3 is TGTGCCAGCAGTACTAGCACGGAGCAGTACTTC.

This sequence joins TRBV5-6 and TRBJ2-7, with 8 bases matching TRBD1. The CDR3 is 14 residues long. CDR1 is SGHDT and CDR2 is YYEEEE in the germline V gene. Germline trimming cut 3 bases from V and 8 bases from J; bases unmatched to any gene: 10. This chain's CDR3 is CASSSTRGPNKQYF. The DNA for the CDR3 is TGTGCCAGCAGCTCGACCAGGGGGCCGAATAAGCAGTACTTC.

This clonotype was found many times. This chain's CDR3 is CASIHREVSDTQYF. For the CDR3, the DNA is TGCGCCAGTATCCACAGGGAGGTTTCAGATACGCAGTATTTT. The V gene is TRBV10-2, the J gene TRBJ2-3; D tentatively reads TRBD1 or TRBD2 (6 bases each). This CDR3 is 14 amino acids long. V lost 9 bases to trimming and J lost 4 bases, with 17 bases between them. CDR1 is WSHSY, CDR2 SAAADI, per germline.

This clonotype was observed at least ten times. The chain combines TRBV11-3 with TRBJ2-2, with D unclear. CDR3 length: 15 residues. V lost 1 base and J 0 bases, leaving 6 bases between the germline ends. Germline CDR1 SGHNT, CDR2 YENEEA. The CDR3 sequence is CASSLGPANTGELFF. The CDR3 nucleotides are TGTGCCAGCAGCTTAGGTCCAGCGAACACCGGGGAGCTGTTTTTT. The full variable domain, completed using reference TRBV11-3 and TRBJ2-2, is EAGVVQSPRYKIIEKKQPVAFWCNPISGHNTLYWYLQNLGQGPELLIRYENEEAVDDSQLPKDRFSAERLKGVDSTLKIQPAELGDSAVYLCASSLGPANTGELFFGEGSRLTVL.

This clonotype was counted ten times or more. This rearrangement joins TRBV4-1 to TRBJ2-1; possibly TRBD2 for D (6 bases). The CDR3 contains 15 residues. Germline CDR1 is MGHRA and CDR2 is YSYEKL. Trimming stripped 0 bases from V and 3 bases from J, with 9 bases between. CDR3 residues: CASSQDGGIYNEQFF. CDR3 nucleotides: TGCGCCAGCAGCCAAGATGGGGGGATCTACAATGAGCAGTTCTTC.

The rearrangement joins TRBV2 to TRBJ2-3; D gene unclear. There are 15 residues in the CDR3. Germline lookup yields CDR1 SNHLY and CDR2 FYNNEI. Between the trimmed V and J ends, which lost 7 bases and 6 bases, there was a span of 20 bases. CDR3 DNA: TGTGCCAGCAATTACCTGGACCCCAGGCGCGATACGCAGTATTTT. Protein product: CASNYLDPRRDTQYF. The whole variable domain, filled in from reference TRBV2 and TRBJ2-3, reads EPEVTQTPSHQVTQMGQEVILRCVPISNHLYFYWYRQILGQKVEFLVSFYNNEISEKSEIFDDQFSVERPDGSNFTLKIRSTKLEDSAMYFCASNYLDPRRDTQYFGPGTRLTVL.

This clonotype was recorded at least ten times. This sequence joins TRBV7-9 and TRBJ2-1; 8 nucleotides line up with TRBD2. The junction had 4 bases not matched to a gene; V was cut back by 4 bases and J by 2 bases. The length of the CDR3 is 15 residues. The germline V gene has CDR1 SEHNR and CDR2 FQNEAQ (reference sequence). Here the CDR3 reads CASSSLAGPYNEQFF. The CDR3 nucleotides read TGTGCCAGCAGCTCTTTAGCGGGACCCTACAATGAGCAGTTCTTC. The full variable domain, with the rest looked up from reference TRBV7-9 and TRBJ2-1, is DTGVSQNPRHKITKRGQNVTFRCDPISEHNRLYWYRQTLGQGPEFLTYFQNEAQLEKSRLLSDRFSAERPKGSFSTLEIQRTEQGDSAMYLCASSSLAGPYNEQFFGPGTRLTVL.

In this sample, this clonotype turned up a few times. This rearrangement joins TRBV20-1 to TRBJ2-3; either TRBD1 or TRBD2 may fit D (5 bases each). Trimming stripped 0 bases from V and 7 bases from J, with 20 bases between. Germline V gene data show CDR1 as DFQATT and CDR2 as SNEGSKA (reference sequence). CDR3 size: 16 residues. Written as DNA, the CDR3 is TGCAGTGCTAGAGACATTTCCTACGGGGCACAGTATACGCAGTATTTT. Protein product: CSARDISYGAQYTQYF.

The sample holds many counts of this clonotype. This chain joins TRBV7-9 and TRBJ1-5; D remains ambiguous. Germline CDR1 reads SEHNR; CDR2 reads FQNEAQ (reference sequence). With 5 bases removed from V and 5 bases from J, the gap between germline ends came to 7 bases. The CDR3 loop spans 12 amino acids. The CDR3 sequence: CASSVMDQPQHF. CDR3 sequence (DNA): TGTGCCAGCAGCGTCATGGATCAGCCCCAGCATTTT.

This clonotype is medium-sized by share. The genes are TRBV28 and TRBJ1-1; 8 bases fit TRBD1. Per germline, CDR1 MDHEN and CDR2 SYDVKM. The CDR3 consists of 15 residues. V gave up 4 bases and J gave up 1 base; unmatched junction bases: 5. CDR3 protein: CASSSTGAPNTEAFF. The DNA for the CDR3 is TGTGCCAGCAGTTCGACAGGGGCGCCGAACACTGAAGCTTTCTTT.